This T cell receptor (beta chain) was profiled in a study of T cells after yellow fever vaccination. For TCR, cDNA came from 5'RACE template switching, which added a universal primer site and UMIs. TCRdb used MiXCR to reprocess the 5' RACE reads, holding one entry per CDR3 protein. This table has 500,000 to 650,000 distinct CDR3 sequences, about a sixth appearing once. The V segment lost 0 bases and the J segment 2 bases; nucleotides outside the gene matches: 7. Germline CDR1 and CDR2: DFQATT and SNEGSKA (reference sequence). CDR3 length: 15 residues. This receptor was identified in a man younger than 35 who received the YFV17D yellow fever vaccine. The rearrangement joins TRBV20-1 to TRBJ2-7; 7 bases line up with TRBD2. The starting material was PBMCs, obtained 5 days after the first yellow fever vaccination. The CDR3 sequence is CSARDPSGEAYEQYF. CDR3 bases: TGCAGTGCTAGAGATCCCAGCGGGGAGGCCTACGAGCAGTACTTC.